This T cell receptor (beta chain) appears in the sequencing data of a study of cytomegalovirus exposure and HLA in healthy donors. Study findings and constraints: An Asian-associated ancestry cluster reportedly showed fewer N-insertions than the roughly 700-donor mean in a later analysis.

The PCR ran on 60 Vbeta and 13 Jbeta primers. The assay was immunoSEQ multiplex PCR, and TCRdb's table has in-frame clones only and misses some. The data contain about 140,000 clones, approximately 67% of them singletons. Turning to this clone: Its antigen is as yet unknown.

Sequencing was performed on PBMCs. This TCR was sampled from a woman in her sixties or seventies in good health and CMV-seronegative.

CDR3 in amino acids: CASSPGGFSGSIWGTDTQYF. The CDR3 region has the DNA TGTGCCAGCAGCCCGGGGGGTTTTAGCGGGAGTATCTGGGGCACAGATACGCAGTATTTT. V usage is TRBV9 and J usage is TRBJ2-3; 9 bases align to TRBD2. This CDR3 contains 20 residues. The J segment lost 1 base and the V segment lost 4 bases, leaving 19 bases of the junction unmatched. Germline CDR1 SGDLS, CDR2 YYNGEE.